The source of this TCR beta chain is a study of blood T cell repertoires in COVID-19. In this sample, this clone turned up once. Data came from immunoSEQ multiplex PCR; TCRdb stores just in-frame clones and leaves some out. The sample contains some 150,000 clones, 75% to 85% of which appear only once. The receptor was derived from a woman between 45 and 60 years old with acute or convalescent COVID-19. Sequencing used peripheral blood.

The CDR3 DNA is TGTGCCAGCAGTGACTCGGATAAAAGGGGGTCCCAGCATTTT. Its protein product is CASSDSDKRGSQHF. This chain links TRBV6-4 with TRBJ1-5; possible D gene TRBD1, 6 bases. The germline V gene encodes CDR1 MRHNA and CDR2 SNTAGT. Between the trimmed V and J ends, which lost 0 bases and 11 bases, there was a span of 14 bases. The CDR3 contains 14 residues.